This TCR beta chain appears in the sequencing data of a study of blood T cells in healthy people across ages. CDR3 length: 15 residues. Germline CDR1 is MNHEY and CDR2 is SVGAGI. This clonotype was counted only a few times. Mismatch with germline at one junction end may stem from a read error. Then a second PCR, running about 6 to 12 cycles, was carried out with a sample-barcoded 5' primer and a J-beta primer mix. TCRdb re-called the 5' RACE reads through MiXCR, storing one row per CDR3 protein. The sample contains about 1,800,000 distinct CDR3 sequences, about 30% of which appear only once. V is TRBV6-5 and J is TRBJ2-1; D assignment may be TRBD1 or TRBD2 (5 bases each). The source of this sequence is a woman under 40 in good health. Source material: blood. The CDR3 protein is CASSYGRRDHNGQFF. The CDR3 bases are TGTGCCAGCAGTTACGGGCGAAGGGACCACAATGGGCAGTTCTTC.